These 4 T cell receptor beta chains came from one sample sequenced in a study of blood T cell repertoires in COVID-19 (TCRdb year 2020). Library preparation was by the immunoSEQ multiplex PCR assay. TCRdb took over this immuneACCESS table, retaining in-frame rearrangements with V and J assigned. Such tables are incomplete; in checked studies, under half of the missing clones stem from an unresolved V gene, and the remainder is unexplained. A total of some 140,000 clones appear in this sample, roughly 80% of them only once. In total, the top ten clones hold 1.4% of the sample. The sequenced sample was peripheral blood. The receptor source for this set is a man in his 60s with acute or convalescent COVID-19.

The CDR3 sequence is CASSTSGTSGTAEQFF. For the CDR3, the DNA is TGTGCCAGTAGCACCTCCGGGACTAGCGGTACAGCTGAGCAGTTCTTC. The chain links TRBV19 to TRBJ2-1; 11 bases map to TRBD2. CDR1 and CDR2 from the germline V gene are LNHDA and SQIVND (reference sequence). V lost 6 bases to trimming and J lost 9 bases; unmatched junction nucleotides: 13. The CDR3 has 16 residues.

The chain uses TRBV29-1 and TRBJ1-2; 9 nucleotides agree with TRBD1. Germline CDR1 reads SQVTM; CDR2 reads ANQGSEA. V gave up 1 base and J gave up 6 bases; unmatched junction bases: 6. CDR3 length: 14 amino acids. Here the CDR3 DNA reads TGCAGCGTTGAAGGAGGAGACAGGGGGAATGGCTACACCTTC. Protein: CSVEGGDRGNGYTF.

This chain connects TRBV15 to TRBJ2-5; 11 nucleotides agree with TRBD2. This CDR3 has 19 amino acids. CDR1 and CDR2 from the germline V gene are LNHNV and YYDKDF (reference sequence). V shed 1 base, J shed 2 bases, and the junction held 12 bases outside the gene matches. The CDR3, as DNA: TGTGCCACCAGCAGAGGAACCTTGGGTGTAGCGGGGGGGCAAGAGACCCAGTACTTC. Protein: CATSRGTLGVAGGQETQYF.

This clone was seen only once. The chain couples TRBV7-9 to TRBJ2-7; TRBD2 might be the D (5 bases). This CDR3 contains 14 residues. CDR1 and CDR2 (germline): SEHNR, FQNEAQ (reference sequence). The V and J ends lost 1 base and 0 bases respectively, with 7 bases between them. CDR3 loop: CASSLDRGSYEQYF. Here the CDR3 DNA reads TGTGCCAGCAGCTTAGATCGGGGCTCCTACGAGCAGTACTTC. Combining the CDR3 with reference TRBV7-9 and TRBJ2-7 gives the whole variable domain DTGVSQNPRHKITKRGQNVTFRCDPISEHNRLYWYRQTLGQGPEFLTYFQNEAQLEKSRLLSDRFSAERPKGSFSTLEIQRTEQGDSAMYLCASSLDRGSYEQYFGPGTRLTVT.